This T cell receptor beta chain derives from a study of radiation and T cells in renal cell carcinoma. Study-level points and caveats: Compared with controls, irradiated tumors had more, larger dominant CDR3 motifs. Top 100 clonotypes averaged about 50% in irradiated versus about 40% in nephrectomy-only tumors.

This clone was seen only once. As yet, its antigen is unknown. The treatment was: treatment-naive control, cytoreductive nephrectomy. Controls were unirradiated tumors from treatment-naive cytoreductive nephrectomy patients. Sequenced control tumors were from 11 males and a handful of females, median age approximately 53. CDR3 length equals 14 residues. Deletions cut 4 bases from V and 5 bases from J, with 14 bases between. Sequenced by immunoSEQ multiplex PCR; TCRdb stores in-frame clones only, minus some. This sample yields roughly 18,000 clones, of which roughly three fifths are seen a single time; approximately 30% belongs to the top ten.

This sequence originates from a man in his forties or fifties with renal cell carcinoma. This sample comprised tumor tissue, obtained from a patient whose treatment was nephrectomy without radiotherapy. This rearrangement joins TRBV23-1 to TRBJ1-1, with D unresolved. TRBV23-1 is classed as an ORF, of uncertain function. The CDR3 nucleotides read TGCGCCAGCAGTCTCCCCCGCCGAGCAACTGAAGCTTTCTTT. It specifies CASSLPRRATEAFF.